Below are 17 T cell receptor beta chains sequenced from a single sample in a study of identical twins. TCRdb redid the calling of the 5' RACE reads with MiXCR, one entry per CDR3 protein. The sample lists about 530,000 distinct CDR3 sequences; about a fifth were seen once. In addition, the sample was reused for a study of yellow fever vaccine responses in identical twins.

Sequenced material: CD4+ T cells sorted from blood. The source of these receptors is a woman aged 18-29 years in good health.

The chain links TRBV10-3 to TRBJ1-5, with 9 bases fitting TRBD1. Looked up from germline, CDR1 is ENHRY and CDR2 is SYGVKD. The V gene end was trimmed by 10 bases and the J gene end by 1 base; junction bases not matched to a gene: 20. There are 19 residues in the CDR3. The CDR3 reads CATQYYTGQGSRSNQPQHF. The DNA for the CDR3 is TGTGCCACCCAGTATTATACAGGACAGGGGTCTCGGAGCAATCAGCCCCAGCATTTT.

The rearrangement links TRBV3-1 to TRBJ2-7; 13 nucleotides line up with TRBD2. There are 16 residues in the CDR3. V shed 3 bases, J shed 7 bases, and the junction held 9 bases outside the gene matches. Germline CDR1 LGHDT, CDR2 YNNKEL (reference sequence). The CDR3 region is CASSQRRTSGSGEQYF. CDR3 sequence (DNA): TGTGCCAGCAGCCAGAGGAGGACTAGCGGGAGCGGAGAGCAGTACTTC.

The chain has TRBV28 and TRBJ2-2; TRBD1 aligns across 8 bases. The germline V gene encodes CDR1 MDHEN and CDR2 SYDVKM. The trim removed 5 bases at V and 3 bases at J, leaving 8 bases unmatched. The CDR3 is made up of 16 amino acids. CDR3 nucleotide sequence: TGTGCCAGCAGTCCCGACAGGGGAAGGTACACCGGGGAGCTGTTTTTT. This gives the protein CASSPDRGRYTGELFF.

The chain has TRBV20-1 and TRBJ1-2, with D unclear. V was cut by 8 bases and J by 6 bases, with 25 bases left in between. Germline-derived CDR1 and CDR2 are DFQATT and SNEGSKA (reference sequence). This CDR3 is 15 amino acids long. The CDR3: CSTPTPRGLGDGYTF. The CDR3 region has the DNA TGCAGTACACCCACCCCCCGCGGGCTTGGTGATGGCTACACCTTC.

This chain connects TRBV18 to TRBJ2-7; D might be TRBD1 or TRBD2, each matching 5 bases. Germline-derived CDR1 and CDR2 are KGHSH and LQKENI. This CDR3 comprises 15 residues. Trimming stripped 4 bases from V and 3 bases from J, with 16 bases between. CDR3: CASSLTGTENYEQYF. The CDR3 DNA is TGTGCCAGCTCACTAACCGGGACCGAGAACTACGAGCAGTACTTC.

This clonotype was observed a few times. The rearrangement joins TRBV11-1 to TRBJ2-5, with TRBD1 identical over 11 bases. In germline, CDR1 is SGHAT, CDR2 FQDESV (reference sequence). The CDR3 consists of 15 residues. Trimming removed 5 bases from V and 5 bases from J; junction bases left unmatched: 7. For the CDR3, the DNA is TGTGCCAGCAGCACGGACAGGGGGCGAGGGGAGACCCAGTACTTC. Translating it yields CASSTDRGRGETQYF.

This clonotype was seen more than once but under ten times. The chain's CDR3 is CASSHARRGAFHLPSYNEQFF. The CDR3 nucleotides read TGTGCCAGCAGCCATGCCCGGAGAGGGGCTTTCCATTTACCGTCCTACAATGAGCAGTTCTTC. The chain uses TRBV3-1 and TRBJ2-1; possibly TRBD1 or TRBD2 for D (5 bases each). This CDR3 has 21 amino acids. From germline, CDR1 is LGHDT and CDR2 YNNKEL (reference sequence). V lost 3 bases, J lost 1 base, and 28 bases lay in between.

The table lists this clonotype with a few counts. The genes are TRBV25-1 and TRBJ2-7, with no clear D. The CDR3 length is 11 residues. V shed 7 bases and J shed 6 bases, with 10 bases lying between them. Germline V gives CDR1 MGHDK, CDR2 SYGVNS. CDR3 DNA: TGTGCCAGCACTGGGTCGGGCGAGCAGTACGTC. Its translation: CASTGSGEQYV.

This clonotype has a handful of counts. This rearrangement joins TRBV20-1 to TRBJ2-7, with 12 bases fitting TRBD2. The length of the CDR3 is 15 residues. Germline values: CDR1 DFQATT, CDR2 SNEGSKA (reference sequence). The CDR3 protein is CHSRSRTSGVREQYF. The CDR3 bases are TGCCACAGTCGCAGTCGGACTAGCGGGGTCCGGGAGCAGTACTTC.

The rearrangement links TRBV5-1 to TRBJ1-1; the D is unclear. The V end lost 0 bases, the J end lost 0 bases, and 12 bases lay between the germline ends. This CDR3 is built from 16 residues. Germline assignment: CDR1 SGHRS and CDR2 YFSETQ. CDR3 sequence reads: CASSLEVRQMNTEAFF. The DNA for the CDR3 is TGCGCCAGCAGCTTGGAGGTCAGACAAATGAACACTGAAGCTTTCTTT.

This clonotype showed up just a few times. This chain links TRBV5-1 with TRBJ2-2; no firm D call. This CDR3 region has 14 residues. The germline V gene has CDR1 SGHRS and CDR2 YFSETQ. V was cut by 1 base and J by 3 bases, with 7 bases left in between. This CDR3 is CASSLPYDTGELFF. The CDR3 coding sequence is TGCGCCAGCAGCTTGCCTTACGACACCGGGGAGCTGTTTTTT.

Only one count was recorded for this clonotype. The chain combines TRBV7-2 with TRBJ2-5; no clear D gene. V lost 3 bases and J lost 6, with 11 bases in between. CDR3 length: 13 amino acids. CDR1 is SGHTA and CDR2 is FQGNSA in the germline V gene. The CDR3 nucleotides are TGTGCCAGCAGCTTGTTTAGGGCGAAGACCCAGTACTTC. It yields the protein CASSLFRAKTQYF.

This chain uses TRBV11-2 with TRBJ2-5; 10 bases are a match to TRBD2. Germline V gene lookup returns CDR1 SGHAT and CDR2 FQNNGV. The length of the CDR3 is 15 residues. The trim removed 5 bases at V and 5 bases at J, leaving 8 bases unmatched. In DNA, the CDR3 is TGTGCCAGCAGCCAAGCGGGGGGGCTTGCGGAGACCCAGTACTTC. Its translation is CASSQAGGLAETQYF. The variable domain in full, completed from reference TRBV11-2 and TRBJ2-5, reads EAGVAQSPRYKIIEKRQSVAFWCNPISGHATLYWYQQILGQGPKLLIQFQNNGVVDDSQLPKDRFSAERLKGVDSTLKIQPAKLEDSAVYLCASSQAGGLAETQYFGPGTRLLVL.

The V gene is TRBV6-1, the J gene TRBJ2-6, with a weak D call TRBD1 (5 bases). Germline CDR1 MNHNS, CDR2 SASEGT. The CDR3 has 16 amino acids. The V end was cut by 4 bases, the J end by 0 bases, with 10 bases between. CDR3 amino acids: CASSGLRVSGANVLTF. As DNA, the CDR3 is TGTGCCAGCAGTGGGCTCAGGGTCTCTGGGGCCAACGTCCTGACTTTC.

This clonotype was counted ten times or more. The chain couples TRBV20-1 to TRBJ1-5; possible D gene TRBD1, 5 bases. CDR3 size: 15 residues. The V and J ends lost 6 bases and 0 bases respectively, with 15 bases between them. CDR1 is DFQATT and CDR2 is SNEGSKA in the germline V gene (reference sequence). The CDR3: CSAIKQVYSNQPQHF. CDR3 bases: TGCAGTGCCATCAAACAGGTCTATAGCAATCAGCCCCAGCATTTT.

V is TRBV3-1 and J is TRBJ1-5; D is undetermined. The V end lost 2 bases, the J end lost 2 bases, and 10 bases lay between the germline ends. The germline V gene encodes CDR1 LGHDT and CDR2 YNNKEL (reference sequence). The CDR3 contains 15 residues. CDR3 residues: CASSQSDSRNQPQHF. The CDR3 region has the DNA TGTGCCAGCAGCCAAAGCGACTCCCGCAATCAGCCCCAGCATTTT.

This chain's CDR3 is CSATVYNEQFF. Written as DNA, the CDR3 is TGCAGCGCTACAGTATACAATGAGCAGTTCTTC. The J gene is TRBJ2-1, the V gene TRBV29-1, with D uncertain. Looked up from germline, CDR1 is SQVTM and CDR2 is ANQGSEA. This CDR3 contains 11 residues. The germline V and J ends were trimmed by 7 bases and 4 bases, with 8 bases remaining between them.